Listed below are T cell receptor beta chains from one sample, sequenced in a study of cytomegalovirus exposure and HLA in healthy donors. TCRdb's table, derived via immunoSEQ multiplex PCR, lists solely in-frame clones and lacks some. The sample yields some 210,000 clones, over 60% seen once. Sequenced material: PBMCs. The receptors come from a woman under 40 in good health and CMV-seropositive. The CDR3 runs from the conserved cysteine through the conserved F or W. The order of the fields is clone size, V gene, J gene, D gene, CDR3 protein, CDR3 DNA. D genes are given only for firm matches. The size of a clone is reported for some rows only, either as once, few or many, or as a class for expanded clones.

NA,TRBV10-3,TRBJ2-1,NA,CAISDPPPDEQFF,TGTGCCATCAGTGATCCCCCCCCAGATGAGCAGTTCTTC
NA,TRBV30,TRBJ1-2,NA,CAWSVGGGYGYTF,TGTGCCTGGAGTGTGGGCGGGGGCTATGGCTACACCTTC
NA,TRBV28,TRBJ2-7,NA,CASAGPPDYEQYF,TGTGCCAGCGCGGGACCTCCCGACTACGAGCAGTACTTC
few,TRBV19,TRBJ2-1,TRBD2,CASSIKAGAGEQFF,TGTGCCAGTAGTATTAAGGCGGGAGCGGGTGAGCAGTTCTTC
NA,TRBV10-3,TRBJ2-7,TRBD2,CAISDFQTSGGTYEQYF,TGTGCCATCAGTGACTTCCAGACTAGCGGGGGAACCTACGAGCAGTACTTC
NA,TRBV10-2,TRBJ1-2,TRBD1,CATERQGNYGYTF,TGCGCCACCGAAAGACAGGGAAACTATGGCTACACCTTC
NA,TRBV7-2,TRBJ2-5,TRBD2,CASSISGNPAETQYF,TGTGCCAGCAGCATTAGCGGGAACCCGGCGGAGACCCAGTACTTC
NA,TRBV5-4,TRBJ1-1,NA,CASSRDSHTEAFF,TGTGCCAGCAGCCGTGACAGTCACACTGAAGCTTTCTTT
few,TRBV28,TRBJ1-3,TRBD1,CASSPRGRKGNTIYF,TGTGCCAGCAGTCCCAGGGGGCGGAAGGGAAACACCATATATTTT
NA,TRBV18,TRBJ1-5,TRBD1,CASSPAGGGNQPQHF,TGTGCCAGCTCTCCCGCAGGGGGAGGCAATCAGCCCCAGCATTTT
NA,TRBV4-3,TRBJ1-1,NA,CASSQEAGALTEAFF,TGCGCCAGCAGCCAAGAGGCGGGGGCACTAACTGAAGCTTTCTTT
NA,TRBV5-1,TRBJ2-7,NA,CASSSLGLSGEQYF,TGCGCCAGCAGCTCCCTTGGATTGTCAGGCGAGCAGTACTTC
NA,TRBV25-1,TRBJ1-2,NA,CASSERTEAYGYTF,TGTGCCAGCAGTGAAAGAACAGAAGCCTATGGCTACACCTTC
few,TRBV10-2,TRBJ1-5,TRBD1,CASSPDRVVNNQPQHF,TGCGCCAGCAGTCCGGACAGGGTTGTTAACAATCAGCCCCAGCATTTT
NA,TRBV5-1,TRBJ2-7,NA,CASSSLAGTSYEQYF,TGCGCCAGCAGCTCCCTAGCCGGAACCTCCTACGAGCAGTACTTC
NA,TRBV18,TRBJ2-2,NA,CASSKLGKSSTGELFF,TGTGCCAGCTCCAAACTAGGGAAATCCTCGACCGGGGAGCTGTTTTTT
few,TRBV21-1,TRBJ2-4,NA,CASSTWPPGGSKNIQYF,TGTGCCAGCAGCACATGGCCCCCTGGAGGATCCAAAAACATTCAGTACTTC
NA,TRBV7-9,TRBJ2-1,TRBD2,CASSSDGLAGTEQFF,TGTGCCAGCAGCTCGGATGGACTAGCGGGAACTGAGCAGTTCTTC
NA,TRBV5-1,TRBJ1-4,TRBD1,CASSRTGDNEKLFF,TGCGCCAGCAGCCGGACAGGGGATAATGAAAAACTGTTTTTT
NA,TRBV6-1,TRBJ2-4,TRBD2,CASSAWTSGGQNIQYF,TGTGCCAGCAGTGCCTGGACTAGCGGGGGCCAAAACATTCAGTACTTC
NA,TRBV5-6,TRBJ1-4,NA,CASSLGAGVGEKLFF,TGTGCCAGCAGCTTGGGGGCAGGGGTCGGAGAAAAACTGTTTTTT
NA,TRBV5-1,TRBJ1-1,NA,CASSLARVGTEAFF,TGCGCCAGCAGCTTGGCACGGGTAGGCACTGAAGCTTTCTTT
NA,TRBV28,TRBJ1-2,TRBD1,CASNVPGQLRENGYTF,TGTGCCAGCAACGTCCCGGGACAGCTCAGGGAGAACGGCTACACCTTC
NA,TRBV2,TRBJ2-7,TRBD2,CASSPPGLAGGIWEQYF,TGTGCCAGCAGCCCCCCGGGACTAGCGGGAGGAATTTGGGAGCAGTACTTC
NA,TRBV4-2,TRBJ1-1,NA,CASSQGRQLNTEAFF,TGTGCCAGCAGCCAAGGAAGACAGCTGAACACTGAAGCTTTCTTT
NA,TRBV14,TRBJ1-1,NA,CASSPLKTANTEAFF,TGTGCCAGCAGCCCCTTAAAGACAGCGAACACTGAAGCTTTCTTT
NA,TRBV6-5,TRBJ2-3,TRBD2,CASREGVSSEAQYF,TGTGCCAGTCGGGAGGGGGTATCTTCAGAGGCGCAGTATTTT
NA,TRBV27,TRBJ1-4,TRBD1,CASSPRRDRGTQIREKLFF,TGTGCCAGCAGTCCACGCCGGGACAGGGGGACCCAGATTAGAGAAAAACTGTTTTTT
NA,TRBV30,TRBJ1-5,NA,CAWNRKGLSNQPQHF,TGTGCCTGGAACAGGAAGGGTCTTAGCAATCAGCCCCAGCATTTT
NA,TRBV28,TRBJ1-2,NA,CASRWNLPGAYGYTF,TGTGCCAGCAGGTGGAATCTCCCAGGGGCCTATGGCTACACCTTC
NA,TRBV15,TRBJ2-2,TRBD1,CATSWPLTGDRTGELFF,TGTGCCACCAGCTGGCCCCTGACAGGGGATAGGACCGGGGAGCTGTTTTTT
NA,TRBV30,TRBJ1-2,TRBD1,CAWIHPTGGKGYGYTF,TGTGCCTGGATCCATCCGACAGGGGGAAAAGGCTATGGCTACACCTTC
NA,TRBV29-1,TRBJ1-1,NA,CSVELRGVGTEAFF,TGCAGCGTTGAACTGCGGGGGGTGGGCACTGAAGCTTTCTTT
few,TRBV5-1,TRBJ1-1,NA,CASSLVAGKFTEAFF,TGCGCCAGCAGCTTGGTTGCAGGGAAGTTCACTGAAGCTTTCTTT
NA,TRBV5-1,TRBJ2-2,NA,CASSAPGTGELFF,TGCGCCAGCAGCGCCCCAGGTACCGGGGAGCTGTTTTTT
NA,TRBV5-6,TRBJ1-4,NA,CASSLWPLGEKLFF,TGTGCCAGCAGCTTGTGGCCCCTAGGCGAAAAACTGTTTTTT
NA,TRBV7-6,TRBJ2-1,NA,CASSRGQVYSYNEQFF,TGTGCCAGCAGCCGCGGGCAGGTCTACTCCTACAATGAGCAGTTCTTC
few,TRBV2,TRBJ1-1,NA,CASSEYGGIQAFF,TGTGCCAGCAGTGAATACGGAGGGATCCAAGCTTTCTTT
few,TRBV11-1,TRBJ2-1,TRBD2,CASSLELAGSWFF,TGTGCCAGCAGCTTAGAACTAGCGGGGAGCTGGTTCTTC
NA,TRBV6-6,TRBJ1-5,TRBD1,CASSYRTGNQPQHF,TGTGCCAGCAGTTACCGGACAGGGAATCAGCCCCAGCATTTT
few,TRBV30,TRBJ2-7,NA,CAWSLFHGGPYEQYF,TGTGCCTGGAGTCTTTTCCACGGCGGCCCCTACGAGCAGTACTTC
NA,TRBV4-3,TRBJ1-5,NA,CASSQFIVRPQHF,TGCGCCAGCAGCCAATTTATCGTTCGGCCCCAGCATTTT
NA,TRBV28,TRBJ1-2,NA,CASRLPQQGFGYGYTF,TGTGCCAGCAGGCTCCCCCAGCAGGGGTTTGGCTATGGCTACACCTTC
NA,TRBV6-5,TRBJ1-6,NA,CASRAGDSPLHF,TGTGCCAGCCGGGCAGGGGATTCACCCCTCCACTTT
few,TRBV2,TRBJ1-1,TRBD1,CASRTGGAWTEAFF,TGTGCCAGCAGGACAGGGGGCGCTTGGACTGAAGCTTTCTTT
NA,TRBV5-4,TRBJ2-2,NA,CASSLRTKNTGELFF,TGTGCCAGCAGCTTGAGGACAAAGAACACCGGGGAGCTGTTTTTT
NA,TRBV9,TRBJ2-5,NA,CASSVGGQETQYF,TGTGCCAGCAGCGTAGGAGGCCAAGAGACCCAGTACTTC
NA,TRBV6-6,TRBJ2-6,NA,CASGDSGANVLTF,TGTGCCAGCGGAGACTCTGGGGCCAACGTCCTGACTTTC
NA,TRBV18,TRBJ1-4,TRBD1,CASSPQGDEKLFF,TGTGCCAGCTCACCGCAGGGGGATGAAAAACTGTTTTTT
NA,TRBV13,TRBJ1-5,NA,CASSFALNQPQHF,TGTGCCAGCAGCTTCGCACTGAATCAGCCCCAGCATTTT
few,TRBV5-1,TRBJ1-3,NA,CASSVDGASGNTIYF,TGCGCCAGCAGCGTGGACGGTGCTTCTGGAAACACCATATATTTT
NA,TRBV6-5,TRBJ2-5,NA,CASSYARTPGETQYF,TGTGCCAGCAGTTACGCTCGGACGCCGGGGGAGACCCAGTACTTC
NA,TRBV9,TRBJ1-3,NA,CASSSTGSPSGNTIYF,TGTGCCAGCAGCTCCACAGGGTCACCCTCTGGAAACACCATATATTTT
once,TRBV28,TRBJ1-2,NA,CASRTASIQNYGYTF,TGTGCCAGCAGAACAGCTAGCATACAAAACTATGGCTACACCTTC
NA,TRBV5-1,TRBJ2-2,TRBD1,CASSLAGGANTGELFF,TGCGCCAGCAGCTTGGCAGGGGGAGCGAACACCGGGGAGCTGTTTTTT